This T cell receptor (beta chain) is from a study of shared clonotypes between healthy human individuals. Naive CD8 populations comprised CD45RO-negative cells positively selected for CCR7, excluding terminally differentiated effector memory CD45RA+ cells. Donors comprised healthy HIV-negative adults lacking recent acute infections or vaccinations. Nashville, Tennessee was home to all donors, who were Caucasian adults. Sorted subsets were amplified in replicate PCRs using 200 ng DNA, 25,000 to 30,000 T cell genomes. Produced via immunoSEQ multiplex PCR; TCRdb's table is partial and in-frame only. Of hundreds of thousands of clones listed, roughly 95% were seen once; the top ten hold around 0.1%. Comments on this clone: Antigen specificity is unknown.

Findings and caveats of the study: It was observed that roughly 5.5% of naive CD4 clonotypes were shared across four donors.

The CDR3 extends over 13 amino acids. Germline V gene sequence: CDR1 MNHEY, CDR2 SMNVEV (reference sequence). The origin of this receptor is a woman under 40 in good health. The chain recombines TRBV27 with TRBJ2-5; D may correspond to TRBD1 or TRBD2 (5 bases each). The J call is uncertain, as TRBJ2-7 better fits the DNA end. Sequences were obtained from naive CD8+ T cells sorted from blood. The CDR3 here is CASTEGSSYEQYF. The CDR3 DNA reads TGTGCCAGCACCGAGGGGTCCTCCTACGAGCAGTACTTC.